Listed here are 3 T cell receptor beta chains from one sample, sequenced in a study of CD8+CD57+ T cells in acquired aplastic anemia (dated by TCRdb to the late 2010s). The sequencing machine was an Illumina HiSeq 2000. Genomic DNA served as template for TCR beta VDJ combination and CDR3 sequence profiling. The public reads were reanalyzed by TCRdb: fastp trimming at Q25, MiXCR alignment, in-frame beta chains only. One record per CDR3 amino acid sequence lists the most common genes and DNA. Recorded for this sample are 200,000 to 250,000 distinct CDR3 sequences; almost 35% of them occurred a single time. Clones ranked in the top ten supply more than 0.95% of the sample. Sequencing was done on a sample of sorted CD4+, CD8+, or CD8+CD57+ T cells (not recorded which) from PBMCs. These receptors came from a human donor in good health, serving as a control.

CDR3 DNA: TGTGCCAGCAGCCGATACCCGGGACTAGGCTACAATGAGCAGTTCTTC. Its translation: CASSRYPGLGYNEQFF. The chain recombines TRBV11-2 with TRBJ2-1; 8 nucleotides agree with TRBD2. Germline V gene data show CDR1 as SGHAT and CDR2 as FQNNGV. This CDR3 contains 16 residues. With 5 bases clipped from V and 3 bases from J, the junction kept 9 bases outside the gene matches.

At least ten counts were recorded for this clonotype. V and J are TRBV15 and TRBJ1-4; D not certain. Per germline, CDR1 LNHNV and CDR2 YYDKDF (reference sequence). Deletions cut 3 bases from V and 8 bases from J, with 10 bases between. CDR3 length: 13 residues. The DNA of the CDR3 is TGTGCCACCAGCAGGGGTCCGGGAGAAAAACTGTTTTTT. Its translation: CATSRGPGEKLFF.

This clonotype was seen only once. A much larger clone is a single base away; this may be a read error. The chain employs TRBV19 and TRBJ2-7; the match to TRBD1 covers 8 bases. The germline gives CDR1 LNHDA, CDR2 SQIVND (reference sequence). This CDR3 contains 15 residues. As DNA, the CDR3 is TGCGCCAGCAGCTTGAGTGCTGGACAGGGCCACGAGCAGTACTTC. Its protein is CASSLSAGQGHEQYF.